This TCR beta chain was captured by sequencing in a study of cytomegalovirus exposure and HLA in healthy donors (TCRdb year 2017). Study-level background: According to an earlier analysis of 450 to 650 of the donors, 150 million to 200 million T cells yielded some 120 million unique TCR beta sequences and more than 250 Gb of sequence data. High-throughput TCR immunosequencing, statistical association of individual TCRs with disease status, and machine learning were combined to predict cytomegalovirus infection status. The study profiled the T cell repertoires of about 640 subjects by immunosequencing and related them to cytomegalovirus serostatus. Across about 370 genotyped donors of the cohort, an average of approximately 200,000 unique TCR beta nucleotide sequences per donor were sequenced, and roughly 20% of those sequences were non-productive. Roughly 300 gigabases of sequencing data and around 87 million unique TCR sequences were included in an early release covering several hundred HLA-typed donors. The study was designed to test whether signatures of past pathogen exposure could be identified by cataloging public T cell receptors. Of the 350 to 400 genotyped donors, around 81% fell in the genetic ancestry cluster associated with self-reported Caucasian donors. Several DR-DQ haplotypes were handled as single units for association and clustering because linkage in the cohort was strong. In the later analysis, no new phenotypic data were used to find candidate immune exposures; instead, reliance was placed on TCR beta sequences and their occurrence across donors. A later genetic analysis took genome-wide SNP genotypes for about 55% of the 666 donors and used that subset as a discovery cohort. An earlier analysis of 587 of the donors used high-throughput TCR beta sequencing to judge whether each TCR beta V gene segment behaved as functional or pseudogenic. Donor age, sex, ethnicity and CMV serostatus were compiled together with the repertoire data. Besides the first cohort of around 700 subjects, a separate validation cohort made up of 95 to 150 different subjects was used. The number of donors typed differed by locus, with roughly 620-640 for A, B, C, DRB1 and DQB1, roughly 520 for DQA1, 600 to 610 for DPA1, and around 460 for DPB1. All discovery cohort repertoires had been generated using a single sequencing platform. In a later analysis, previously published TCR beta repertoires from roughly 710 donors were re-analyzed and high-resolution HLA genotyping was added so that TCR occurrence patterns could be studied. Both class I and class II loci were covered by HLA typing, at four-digit resolution. Broad study findings and their caveats: Correlated functional status among segregating V segments might be attributable to linkage disequilibrium, but an unknown experimental factor could not be ruled out. Compared with equally common non-associated chains, HLA-associated TCR beta chains in a later analysis were more clonally expanded and had lower generation probabilities. The cohort was sequenced for TCR beta chains only, and without alpha or paired-chain data the features that could be detected were limited. Most CMV-associated TCR beta chains appeared to be HLA-restricted in a later analysis, and the HLA associations seemed to be driven largely by CMV exposure. A later genetic analysis associated a missense DCLRE1C variant with V-gene and J-gene trimming of TCR beta chains, and an independent cohort replicated the association. A further reported finding was that TCR beta sequences accurately predicted the HLA-A and HLA-B alleles for most subjects in the first cohort. Most TCR sequences were observed very rarely across donors, whereas some public TCRs were present in many individuals. In vitro tests confirmed that a few of the cytomegalovirus-associated TCR beta chains recognize cytomegalovirus antigens. In a later analysis, the rate of TCR association differed among HLA loci, with DRB1 alleles having the most associated TCRs and HLA-C alleles having the fewest. A later genetic analysis reported fewer N-insertions in productive TCRs among donors in an Asian-associated ancestry cluster than the approximately 670-donor mean. A later analysis associated about 16,000 TCR beta sequences with specific HLA alleles at a false discovery rate of 0.05. Because the 87-base-pair reads could not distinguish some IMGT-functional V segments, including TRBV6-2 and TRBV6-3, those segments were excluded. Because counts were too low, under 20 rarely observed V segments, including chromosome 9 orphons, were left out of the earlier analysis of some 640 of the donors. The study gave a list of roughly 150 TCR beta chains associated with cytomegalovirus. The authors suggested that the approach could potentially be extended to other disease states and immunological phenotypes. A cluster of highly shared sequence variants was judged likely to represent a technical artifact of the sequencing pipeline. Because some donors lacked HLA typing at each locus, the association tests relied only on the typed subset. Roughly uniform sequencing depth across donors was assumed in presence/absence analyses, although this assumption may not hold. In both the original and validation cohorts, the classifier was reported to diagnose cytomegalovirus status with high specificity and sensitivity. In a later analysis, several top co-occurrence clusters were reported to appear linked to parvovirus B19, influenza, CMV and Epstein-Barr virus. For the cohort, immune exposure information was limited to CMV serostatus. Broadly in line with IMGT annotations, most TCR beta V segments showed up in productive rearrangements about 87% or about 30% of the time in an earlier analysis of several hundred of the donors. When HLA alleles, especially DR and DQ, strongly co-occurred, attributing TCR associations to individual alleles was difficult.

From V the trimming removes 5 bases and from J it removes 2 bases, while the gene matches leave 9 bases of the junction unaccounted for. Counted from cysteine to phenylalanine, this CDR3 has 16 amino acids. This entry keeps only the CDR3 DNA: 48 bases, framed from base 1. From a lookup of the germline V gene (reference sequence), CDR1 and CDR2 are SEHNR and FQNEAQ. In total, 600 or so healthy bone marrow donors made up the cohort. At the time of sampling, all cohort members were nominally healthy, though unrecorded immune exposures were likely present. CMV serostatus was positive for about 270 and negative for about 50% of the roughly 700 cohort members, and was not recorded for this donor. Each donor provided a peripheral blood sample, and peripheral blood mononuclear cells were used for TCR beta sequencing. The Qiagen DNeasy Blood Extraction Kit was used to extract genomic DNA from the blood cell samples.

Note on this clone: Its specific antigen is unknown. Nothing much larger sits one base from this clone, and base qualities are not available.

Libraries were built with the immunoSEQ multiplex PCR assay. The multiplex PCR relied on a mix of 60 forward primers for TCR Vbeta segments and 13 reverse primers for TCR Jbeta segments. The CDR3 region of rearranged TCR beta genes was amplified from genomic DNA by a multiplex PCR assay. The amplified TCR beta libraries were sequenced on the Illumina HiSeq System as 87-base-pair reads. For the original study's pipeline: A later analysis tallied 75 million to 95 million unique TCR beta chains across the 700 or so repertoires, and about 10 million of those chains were shared by two or more donors. A nearest-neighbor algorithm error-corrected the raw reads and collapsed the reads into unique sequences, merging closely related sequences to remove PCR and sequencing errors. To assign V, D and J gene segments, CDR3 sequences were aligned to IMGT reference sequences. For a sequence to be retained, at least a six-nucleotide match to both a V gene segment and a J gene segment was required. A rearrangement was called productive if the CDR3 had no stop codons and remained in frame with V and J, and every other rearrangement was called non-productive. Following IMGT convention, CDR3 was defined as the stretch from the second conserved V-encoded cysteine to the conserved J-encoded phenylalanine. The earlier analysis of roughly 590 of the donors excluded any sequence lacking an unambiguous match to a single V gene segment. In an earlier analysis of several hundred of the donors, a V segment was called functional when productive rearrangements were above 56.7%, and segregating when the standard deviation between donors exceeded 5%. To diagnose cytomegalovirus status from the catalog of TCR beta chain sequences, a statistical classification framework was built. In a later analysis, V and J genes were assigned by comparing TCR nucleotide sequences against IMGT/GENE-DB human TR gene sequences. A later analysis assigned CDR3 sequences and most-parsimonious VDJ recombination scenarios with the TCRdist pipeline. In a later analysis, every TCR beta chain was defined by the combination of its CDR3 amino acid sequence and its V-gene family, and reads without a unique V-gene family were dropped. A later analysis removed several hundred highly shared, low-generation-probability nucleotide sequences to deal with suspected cross-contamination and a sequencing artifact. In a later analysis, a clonal expansion index for each public chain was calculated from normalized within-repertoire ranks of inferred template counts. A later analysis computed generation probabilities with a VDJ recombination model fitted to out-of-frame rearrangements, and checked the results against IGoR. Hypergeometric tests were used in a later analysis to score TCR-TCR, TCR-HLA and TCR-CMV co-occurrence, with a repertoire-size bias correction applied to the TCR pairs. To estimate false discovery rates, a later analysis permuted the HLA or CMV assignments 20 times. In a later analysis, co-occurring TCRs were grouped using DBSCAN, and TCRdist sequence similarity was added for clustering within HLA-allele-positive subsets. Co-occurrence clustering excluded repertoires with fewer than 30,000 or more than 120,000 public chains, plus five with anomalous nucleotide sharing. In its TCRdb copy, this immuneACCESS table keeps in-frame sequences only and misses some clones. Where compared with another copy, unresolved V genes explain less than half of these, and the others have no known cause. The V and J calls and the clone size are those of that table, but D and trimming were determined from the DNA. The sample contains 150,000 to 200,000 clones, 55% to 75% of them found a single time. The ten largest clones represent 2% to 2.5% of the sample.

Sequencing was performed on PBMCs. The sequence came from a human donor in good health. The chain was built from TRBV7-9 and TRBJ2-1, with 7 central nucleotides matching TRBD1. At the DNA level, the sequence is TGTGCCAGCAGCCCGAGTCGACAGGGTGCCTACAATGAGCAGTTCTTC. It specifies CASSPSRQGAYNEQFF. With all but the CDR3 taken from the reference TRBV7-9 and TRBJ2-1 genes, the full variable domain is: DTGVSQNPRHKITKRGQNVTFRCDPISEHNRLYWYRQTLGQGPEFLTYFQNEAQLEKSRLLSDRFSAERPKGSFSTLEIQRTEQGDSAMYLCASSPSRQGAYNEQFFGPGTRLTVL.